The 19 T cell receptor beta chains listed next were all sequenced from one sample in a study of cytomegalovirus exposure and HLA in healthy donors. In the PCR, 60 Vbeta and 13 Jbeta primers were used. Repertoires were generated with immunoSEQ multiplex PCR, while TCRdb's copy carries only in-frame clones and drops some. The repertoire includes 150,000 or so clones, over 60% of them detected once, and 5% to 7% sits in the top ten. Material for sequencing was PBMCs. Receptors originate from a middle-aged man in good health and CMV-seropositive.

The chain has TRBV6-1 and TRBJ2-5; D is undetermined. The tail of the sequence fits TRBJ2-7 better, so the J call may be wrong. This CDR3 contains 12 residues. Germline CDR1 reads MNHNS; CDR2 reads SASEGT. In nucleotides, the CDR3 is TGTGCCAGCAAGACTGTTTCCTACGAGCAGTACTTC. The encoded protein is CASKTVSYEQYF.

This clone was detected only once. The chain recombines TRBV11-3 with TRBJ2-1, with D hard to call. V lost 3 bases and J lost 4, with 4 bases in between. Germline V gene sequence: CDR1 SGHNT, CDR2 YENEEA. The CDR3 is 12 amino acids. The CDR3 DNA follows: TGTGCCAGCAGCTTCCCGTACAATGAGCAGTTCTTC. Protein: CASSFPYNEQFF.

The chain carries TRBV7-3 and TRBJ1-1; D may be TRBD1 (6 bases). The CDR3 spans 13 residues. CDR1 is SGHTA, CDR2 FQGTGA, per germline. V dropped 5 bases and J dropped 4 bases, with 11 bases sitting between them. The CDR3 sequence is CASSQGSATEAFF. The CDR3, as DNA: TGTGCCAGCAGCCAGGGGTCGGCCACTGAAGCTTTCTTT.

The chain is built from TRBV6-5 and TRBJ2-1, with no clear D. The V gene lost 5 bases and the J gene lost 10 bases, with 18 bases spanning the gap. The CDR3 is 14 amino acids. Germline-derived CDR1 and CDR2 are MNHEY and SVGAGI. CDR3 DNA: TGTGCCAGCAGTCCCTCGGCCGCGTGGAGCGAGCAGTTCTTC. Translating it yields CASSPSAAWSEQFF.

This chain joins TRBV19 and TRBJ2-6, with 7 bases fitting TRBD1. V gave up 7 bases and J gave up 0 bases; unmatched junction bases: 6. This CDR3 spans 16 amino acids. The germline V gene has CDR1 LNHDA and CDR2 SQIVND (reference sequence). The CDR3 bases are TGTGCCAGTACCCGACAGGGCTCCTCTGGGGCCAACGTCCTGACTTTC. This sequence encodes CASTRQGSSGANVLTF. The variable domain in full, completed from reference TRBV19 and TRBJ2-6, reads DGGITQSPKYLFRKEGQNVTLSCEQNLNHDAMYWYRQDPGQGLRLIYYSQIVNDFQKGDIAEGYSVSREKKESFPLTVTSAQKNPTAFYLCASTRQGSSGANVLTFGAGSRLTVL.

In its sample, this clone was seen a few times. This chain connects TRBV25-1 to TRBJ1-2; a weak D match, TRBD1 (5 bases). V was cut by 11 bases and J by 6 bases, with 28 bases left in between. Germline-derived CDR1 and CDR2 are MGHDK and SYGVNS. CDR3 length: 16 residues. CDR3 region: CARLLGEFRRGNGYTF. The CDR3 DNA is TGTGCCCGGCTCTTGGGGGAATTTCGACGGGGGAATGGCTACACCTTC.

The genes are TRBV2 and TRBJ2-2, with TRBD1 as a possible D gene (6 bases). With 6 bases removed from V and 5 bases from J, the gap between germline ends came to 10 bases. Germline CDR1 SNHLY, CDR2 FYNNEI. This CDR3 comprises 13 residues. The CDR3 DNA follows: TGTGCCAGCAGGGGACAAGGGACCGGGGAGCTGTTTTTT. Translation gives CASRGQGTGELFF.

This chain links TRBV21-1 with TRBJ1-1. TRBV21-1 has pseudogene status. CDR3 length equals 11 residues. This CDR3 is CAKGEFTEAFF. CDR3 nucleotide sequence: TGTGCCAAAGGAGAGTTCACTGAAGCTTTCTTT.

The chain links TRBV7-3 to TRBJ2-5; 7 positions match TRBD1. J was trimmed by 4 bases and V by 5 bases; bases with no gene match: 13. Looked up from germline, CDR1 is SGHTA and CDR2 is FQGTGA. This CDR3 is 16 amino acids long. CDR3 sequence (DNA): TGTGCCAGCAGCCCTTCCGGTGTAGGGGGCCGAGAGACCCAGTACTTC. It translates to CASSPSGVGGRETQYF. Together with reference TRBV7-3 and TRBJ2-5, the CDR3 gives the full variable domain: GAGVSQTPSNKVTEKGKYVELRCDPISGHTALYWYRQSLGQGPEFLIYFQGTGAADDSGLPNDRFFAVRPEGSVSTLKIQRTERGDSAVYLCASSPSGVGGRETQYFGPGTRLLVL.

This clone was seen only once. The V call is TRBV5-1, the J call TRBJ1-6; D might be TRBD1 (6 bases). Germline V gives CDR1 SGHRS, CDR2 YFSETQ. The CDR3 is 13 amino acids. V was clipped by 4 bases and J by 10 bases, with 12 bases between them. CDR3 DNA sequence: TGCGCCAGCAGCCGGGACACGGGATCACCCCTCCACTTT. Translating gives CASSRDTGSPLHF.

Regarding this clone: Germline is not matched at one junction end, which may reflect a read error. The same CDR3 also results from other DNA sequences found in this sample. J is TRBJ1-2 and V is TRBV18, with D perhaps matching TRBD1 (5 bases). This CDR3 has 15 amino acids. Germline-derived CDR1 and CDR2 are KGHSH and LQKENI. In DNA, the CDR3 is TGTGCCAGCTCGCCACCGATAGGGGTATCATATGGCTACACCTTC. It yields the protein CASSPPIGVSYGYTF.

The rearrangement links TRBV29-1 to TRBJ1-1; unclear D gene. Germline V CDR1 and CDR2: SQVTM, ANQGSEA. The CDR3 sequence is 12 residues long. Trimming took 4 bases from V and 0 from J, leaving 6 bases between them. The DNA of the CDR3 is TGCAGCGTTGGAGGGATGAACACTGAAGCTTTCTTT. It encodes CSVGGMNTEAFF.

The gene calls are TRBV5-1 and TRBJ1-2, with 9 bases lining up with TRBD1. Looked up from germline, CDR1 is SGHRS and CDR2 is YFSETQ. With 4 bases clipped from V and 2 bases from J, the junction kept 6 bases outside the gene matches. CDR3 length: 15 residues. CDR3 bases: TGCGCCAGCAGCCCGGGACAGGGAGGGAACTATGGCTACACCTTC. Translation: CASSPGQGGNYGYTF.

The chain employs TRBV11-3 and TRBJ2-7; the match to TRBD1 covers 8 bases. Germline CDR1 and CDR2: SGHNT and YENEEA. V lost 2 bases and J lost 6; bases outside the gene matches: 9. The CDR3 loop spans 15 amino acids. CDR3 region: CASSLSGSTGGEQYF. DNA of the CDR3: TGTGCCAGCAGCTTAAGCGGTTCTACAGGGGGCGAGCAGTACTTC.

J is TRBJ2-7 and V is TRBV10-1, with 16 bases fitting TRBD2. This CDR3 has 17 residues. The V gene end was trimmed by 3 bases and the J gene end by 5 bases; junction bases not matched to a gene: 7. Per germline, CDR1 WNHNN and CDR2 SYGVQD (reference sequence). CDR3 DNA sequence: TGCGCCAGCAGTGACCCCGGGACTAGCGGGAGGGCCGACGAGCAGTACTTC. It yields the protein CASSDPGTSGRADEQYF.

J is TRBJ2-5 and V is TRBV5-4; 13 nucleotides match TRBD2. The CDR3 covers 16 residues. Trimming took 4 bases from V and 4 from J; bases not matched to a gene: 7. Germline assignment: CDR1 SGHNT and CDR2 YYREEE (reference sequence). In DNA form, the CDR3 reads TGTGCCAGCAGCCTTACTAGCGGGAGGGGGGTAGAGACCCAGTACTTC. This codes for CASSLTSGRGVETQYF.

V gene TRBV5-1 combines with J gene TRBJ1-4; D is ambiguous. V was shortened by 5 bases and J by 4 bases, with 9 bases between the two germline ends. The CDR3 has 13 residues. Germline V gene sequence: CDR1 SGHRS, CDR2 YFSETQ. CDR3 loop: CASRPPGNEKLFF. The CDR3 nucleotides are TGCGCCAGCAGGCCCCCCGGTAATGAAAAACTGTTTTTT. The entire variable domain, with the rest obtained from reference TRBV5-1 and TRBJ1-4, is as follows: KAGVTQTPRYLIKTRGQQVTLSCSPISGHRSVSWYQQTPGQGLQFLFEYFSETQRNKGNFPGRFSGRQFSNSRSEMNVSTLELGDSALYLCASRPPGNEKLFFGSGTQLSVL.

The chain links TRBV19 to TRBJ2-7, with TRBD2 matching 9 bases. Germline V gene data show CDR1 as LNHDA and CDR2 as SQIVND (reference sequence). V gave up 4 bases and J gave up 1 base; unmatched junction bases: 2. The CDR3 has 14 amino acids. The CDR3 here is CASSTSGDSYEQYF. DNA of the CDR3: TGTGCCAGTAGTACTAGCGGGGATTCCTACGAGCAGTACTTC.

V and J are TRBV28 and TRBJ1-1, with TRBD1 identical over 9 bases. The junction had 7 bases not matched to a gene; V was cut back by 6 bases and J by 5 bases. Germline-derived CDR1 and CDR2 are MDHEN and SYDVKM. This CDR3 spans 14 amino acids. The CDR3 here is CASRPGQGRTEAFF. The CDR3 nucleotides read TGTGCCAGCAGGCCGGGACAGGGAAGGACTGAAGCTTTCTTT.